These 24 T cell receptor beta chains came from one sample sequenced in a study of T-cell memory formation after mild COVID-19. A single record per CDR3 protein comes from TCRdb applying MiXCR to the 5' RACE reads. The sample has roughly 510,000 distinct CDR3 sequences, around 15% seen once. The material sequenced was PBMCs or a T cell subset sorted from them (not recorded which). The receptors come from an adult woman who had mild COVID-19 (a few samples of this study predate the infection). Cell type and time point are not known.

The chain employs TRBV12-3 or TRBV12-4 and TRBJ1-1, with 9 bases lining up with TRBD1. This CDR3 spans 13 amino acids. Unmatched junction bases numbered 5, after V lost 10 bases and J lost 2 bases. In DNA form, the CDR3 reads TGTGCCACACGGACAGGGGAAAACACTGAAGCTTTCTTT. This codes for CATRTGENTEAFF.

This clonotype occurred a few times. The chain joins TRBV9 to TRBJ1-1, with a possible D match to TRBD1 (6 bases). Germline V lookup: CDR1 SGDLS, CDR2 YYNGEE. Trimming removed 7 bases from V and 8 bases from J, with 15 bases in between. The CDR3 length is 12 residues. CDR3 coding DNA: TGTGCCAGCGGGCAGGGGCGCGGGGAAGCTTTCTTT. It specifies CASGQGRGEAFF.

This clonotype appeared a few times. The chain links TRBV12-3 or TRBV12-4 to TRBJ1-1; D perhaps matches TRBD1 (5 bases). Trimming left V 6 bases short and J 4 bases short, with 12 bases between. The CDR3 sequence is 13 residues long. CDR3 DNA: TGTGCCAGCAGGAAGGCAGGGACCACTGAAGCTTTCTTT. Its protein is CASRKAGTTEAFF.

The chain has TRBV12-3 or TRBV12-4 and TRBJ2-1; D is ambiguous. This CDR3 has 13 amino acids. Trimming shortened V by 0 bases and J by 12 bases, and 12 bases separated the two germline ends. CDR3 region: CASSLALDHTQFF. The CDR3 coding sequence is TGTGCCAGCAGTTTAGCGCTCGACCATACGCAGTTCTTC.

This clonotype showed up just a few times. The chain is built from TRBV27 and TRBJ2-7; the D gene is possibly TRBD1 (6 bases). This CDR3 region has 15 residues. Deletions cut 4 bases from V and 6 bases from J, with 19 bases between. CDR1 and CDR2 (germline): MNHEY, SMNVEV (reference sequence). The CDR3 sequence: CASSYSTGAYSEQYF. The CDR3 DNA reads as TGTGCCAGCAGTTACTCGACAGGCGCTTACTCCGAGCAGTACTTC.

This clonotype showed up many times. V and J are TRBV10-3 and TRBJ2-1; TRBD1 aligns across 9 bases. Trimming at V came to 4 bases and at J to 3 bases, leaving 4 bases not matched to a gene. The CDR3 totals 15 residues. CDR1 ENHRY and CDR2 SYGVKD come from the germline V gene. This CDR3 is CAISADRGLYNEQFF. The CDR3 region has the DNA TGTGCCATCAGTGCGGACAGGGGACTCTACAATGAGCAGTTCTTC.

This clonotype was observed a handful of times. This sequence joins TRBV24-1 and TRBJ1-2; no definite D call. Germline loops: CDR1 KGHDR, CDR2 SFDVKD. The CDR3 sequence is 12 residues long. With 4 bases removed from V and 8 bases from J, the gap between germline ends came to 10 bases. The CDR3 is CATSDPAGGYTF. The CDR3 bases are TGTGCCACCAGTGACCCTGCTGGGGGCTACACCTTC.

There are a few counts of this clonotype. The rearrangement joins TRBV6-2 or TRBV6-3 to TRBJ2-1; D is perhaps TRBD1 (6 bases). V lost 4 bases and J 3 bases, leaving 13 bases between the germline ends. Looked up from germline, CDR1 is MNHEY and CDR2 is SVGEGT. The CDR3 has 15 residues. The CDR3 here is CASSFFEGVYNEQFF. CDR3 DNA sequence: TGTGCCAGCAGTTTCTTTGAGGGGGTCTACAATGAGCAGTTCTTC.

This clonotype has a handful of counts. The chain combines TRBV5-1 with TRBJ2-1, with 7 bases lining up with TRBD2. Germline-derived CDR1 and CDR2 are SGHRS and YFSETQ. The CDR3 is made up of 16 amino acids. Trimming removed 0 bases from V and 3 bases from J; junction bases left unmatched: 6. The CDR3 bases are TGCGCCAGCAGCTTGGTATGGGCTAGCGGCTACAATGAGCAGTTCTTC. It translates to CASSLVWASGYNEQFF.

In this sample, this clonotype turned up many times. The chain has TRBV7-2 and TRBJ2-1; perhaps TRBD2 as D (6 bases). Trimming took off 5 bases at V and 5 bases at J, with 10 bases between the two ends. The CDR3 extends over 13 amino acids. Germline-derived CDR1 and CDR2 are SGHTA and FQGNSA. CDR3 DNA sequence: TGTGCCAGCAGCAGGAGACTAGACAATGAGCAGTTCTTC. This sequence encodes CASSRRLDNEQFF.

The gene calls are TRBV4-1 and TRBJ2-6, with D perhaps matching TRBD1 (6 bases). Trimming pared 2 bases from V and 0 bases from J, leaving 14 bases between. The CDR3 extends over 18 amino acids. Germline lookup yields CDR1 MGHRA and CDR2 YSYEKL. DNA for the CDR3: TGCGCCAGCAGCCAACGGACAGTTCTCAGCTCTGGGGCCAACGTCCTGACTTTC. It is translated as CASSQRTVLSSGANVLTF.

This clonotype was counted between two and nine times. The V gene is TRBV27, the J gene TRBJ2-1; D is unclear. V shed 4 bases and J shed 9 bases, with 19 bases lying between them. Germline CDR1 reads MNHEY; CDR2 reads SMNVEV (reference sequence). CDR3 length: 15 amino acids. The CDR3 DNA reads TGTGCCAGCAGTTCATCATCCCCGGGCTATGTTGAGCAGTTCTTC. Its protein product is CASSSSSPGYVEQFF.

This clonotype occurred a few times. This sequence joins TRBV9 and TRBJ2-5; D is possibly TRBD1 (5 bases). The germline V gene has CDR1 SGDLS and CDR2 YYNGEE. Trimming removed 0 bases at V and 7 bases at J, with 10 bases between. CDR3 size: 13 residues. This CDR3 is CASSVVSQGTQYF. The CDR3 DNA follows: TGTGCCAGCAGCGTAGTCAGTCAGGGGACCCAGTACTTC.

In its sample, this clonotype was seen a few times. CDR3 coding DNA: TGCAGTGCTAGGGCTCAGACTAGCGGGAGGGCCGTTCGCCACTACAATGAGCAGTTCTTC. Amino acid sequence: CSARAQTSGRAVRHYNEQFF. The V call is TRBV20-1, the J call TRBJ2-1, with TRBD2 identical over 14 bases. The V gene's germline CDR1 is DFQATT and CDR2 SNEGSKA (reference sequence). The junction had 16 bases not matched to a gene; V was cut back by 3 bases and J by 3 bases. The CDR3 loop spans 20 amino acids.

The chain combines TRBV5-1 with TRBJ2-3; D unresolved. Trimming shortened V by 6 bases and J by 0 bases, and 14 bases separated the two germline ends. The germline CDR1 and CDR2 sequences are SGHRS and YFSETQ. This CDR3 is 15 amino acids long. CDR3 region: CASNYGSHSTDTQYF. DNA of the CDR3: TGCGCCAGCAATTATGGGTCTCATAGCACAGATACGCAGTATTTT. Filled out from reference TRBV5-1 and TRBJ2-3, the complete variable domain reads KAGVTQTPRYLIKTRGQQVTLSCSPISGHRSVSWYQQTPGQGLQFLFEYFSETQRNKGNFPGRFSGRQFSNSRSEMNVSTLELGDSALYLCASNYGSHSTDTQYFGPGTRLTVL.

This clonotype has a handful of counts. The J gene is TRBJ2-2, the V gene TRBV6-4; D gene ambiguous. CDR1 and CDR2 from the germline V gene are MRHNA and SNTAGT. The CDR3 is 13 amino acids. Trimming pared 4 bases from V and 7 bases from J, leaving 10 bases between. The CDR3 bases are TGTGCCAGCAGTGTACGGACGAACGGGGAGCTGTTTTTT. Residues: CASSVRTNGELFF.

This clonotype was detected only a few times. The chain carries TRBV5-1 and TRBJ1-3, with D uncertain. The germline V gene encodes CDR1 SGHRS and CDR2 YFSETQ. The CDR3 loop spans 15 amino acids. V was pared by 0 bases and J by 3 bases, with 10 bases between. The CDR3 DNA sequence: TGCGCCAGCAGCTTGGGTTCGGGCCGTGGAAACACCATATATTTT. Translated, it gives CASSLGSGRGNTIYF.

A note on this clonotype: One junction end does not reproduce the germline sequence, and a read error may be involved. The CDR3 sequence is CASSLAGGRGTQYF. The CDR3 nucleotides are TGTGCCAGCAGTCTAGCGGGGGGCAGAGGTACGCAGTATTTT. The chain links TRBV12-3 or TRBV12-4 to TRBJ2-3; TRBD2 aligns across 11 bases. This CDR3 has 14 residues.

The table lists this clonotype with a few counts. DNA for the CDR3: TGTGCCAGCAGCTTAACGGGGACTAGCGGGTTGGGGCAAAACATTCAGTACTTC. This encodes CASSLTGTSGLGQNIQYF. This rearrangement joins TRBV7-3 to TRBJ2-4; TRBD2 matches 12 bases. CDR1 is SGHTA and CDR2 is FQGTGA in the germline V gene. The V and J ends lost 0 bases and 5 bases, in that order; junction bases with no gene match: 8. The CDR3 sequence is 18 residues long.

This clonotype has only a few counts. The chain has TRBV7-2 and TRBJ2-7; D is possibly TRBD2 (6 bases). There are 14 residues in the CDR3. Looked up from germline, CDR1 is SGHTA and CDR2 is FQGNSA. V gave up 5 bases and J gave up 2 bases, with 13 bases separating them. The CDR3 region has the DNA TGTGCCAGCAGCCAAAGCGCGGGACCCTACGAGCAGTACTTC. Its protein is CASSQSAGPYEQYF.

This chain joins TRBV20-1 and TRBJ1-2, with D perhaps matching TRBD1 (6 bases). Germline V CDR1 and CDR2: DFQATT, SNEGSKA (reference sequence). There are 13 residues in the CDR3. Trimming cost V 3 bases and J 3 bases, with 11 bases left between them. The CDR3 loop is CSASLRGDYGYTF. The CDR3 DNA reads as TGCAGTGCTAGCCTCAGGGGAGACTATGGCTACACCTTC.

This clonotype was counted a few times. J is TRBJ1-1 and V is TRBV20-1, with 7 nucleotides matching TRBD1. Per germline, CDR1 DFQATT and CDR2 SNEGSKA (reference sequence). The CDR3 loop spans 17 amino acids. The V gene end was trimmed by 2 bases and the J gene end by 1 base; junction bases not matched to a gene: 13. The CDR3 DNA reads TGCAGTGCTAGATCCCCTTCAGGGGGTTTTTGGAACACTGAAGCTTTCTTT. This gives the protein CSARSPSGGFWNTEAFF.

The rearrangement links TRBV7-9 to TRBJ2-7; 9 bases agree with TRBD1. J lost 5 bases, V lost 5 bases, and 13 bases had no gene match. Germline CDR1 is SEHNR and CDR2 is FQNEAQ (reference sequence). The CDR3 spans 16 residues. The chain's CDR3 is CASSRHLGQGSHEQYF. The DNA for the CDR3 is TGTGCCAGCAGCAGACATCTTGGACAGGGGTCCCACGAGCAGTACTTC.

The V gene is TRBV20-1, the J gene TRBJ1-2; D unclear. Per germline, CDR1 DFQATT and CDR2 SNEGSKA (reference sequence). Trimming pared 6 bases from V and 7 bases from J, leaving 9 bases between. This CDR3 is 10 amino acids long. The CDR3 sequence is CSAWSFGYTF. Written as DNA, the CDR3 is TGCAGTGCGTGGAGTTTTGGCTACACCTTC.